The clone carrying this TCR beta chain was recorded at least ten times. Its cognate antigen is unknown. The data stem from a study of T-cell memory formation after mild COVID-19. For the study at large: For the most part, TCR clusters were specific to one donor. Findings of the study overall: That cross-reactive memory joined was suggested by some responding clones appearing in pre-infection memory. Clones that contracted clustered mainly in CM and EM if CD4+ and in EMRA if CD8+.

V was clipped by 3 bases and J by 10 bases, with 12 bases between them. This CDR3 comprises 11 residues. The V gene's germline CDR1 is DFQATT and CDR2 SNEGSKA (reference sequence). UMIs and sample barcodes were carried by the TCR alpha and TCR beta cDNA libraries that 5'RACE produced using constant-segment primers. TCRdb itself ran the 5' RACE reads through MiXCR, one entry per CDR3 protein. The data show under 650,000 distinct CDR3 sequences, with about 20% seen just once and approximately 12% held by the top ten. The rearrangement links TRBV20-1 to TRBJ1-2; D ambiguous. Input material: PBMCs or a T cell subset sorted from them (not recorded which). The receptor comes from an adult woman who had mild COVID-19 (a few samples of this study predate the infection). Cell type and time point are not known. The CDR3 sequence is CSASTPADYTF. The CDR3 nucleotides are TGCAGTGCTAGCACACCCGCCGACTACACCTTC.